The rows below give T cell receptor beta chains drawn from one sample of a study of cytomegalovirus exposure and HLA in healthy donors. Some clones are missing from TCRdb's copy, which holds only in-frame ones; the method was immunoSEQ multiplex PCR. The sample comprises approximately 150,000 clones, roughly four fifths of which are singletons, and roughly 3.2% rests with the top ten. The sample comprised PBMCs. These receptors originate from a young man in good health and CMV-seropositive. The CDR3 runs from the conserved cysteine through the conserved F or W. Each record gives: D gene, V gene, J gene, clone size, CDR3 protein, CDR3 DNA. The D gene is left open where the match is weak. Where a row states a size, it is once, few, many or the class of an expanded clone; other rows omit it.

d_gene: -; v_gene: TRBV7-2; j_gene: TRBJ2-2; abundance: -; CDR3aa: CASSFPMGAGTNTGELFF; CDR3nt: TGTGCCAGCAGCTTTCCCATGGGTGCAGGGACGAACACCGGGGAGCTGTTTTTT
d_gene: -; v_gene: TRBV29-1; j_gene: TRBJ1-1; abundance: -; CDR3aa: CSVEDRGDLYEAFF; CDR3nt: TGCAGCGTTGAAGATCGCGGGGACCTATATGAAGCTTTCTTT
d_gene: -; v_gene: TRBV15; j_gene: TRBJ2-7; abundance: -; CDR3aa: CATSRDSTSSYEQYF; CDR3nt: TGTGCCACCAGCCGGGACTCCACCTCCTCCTACGAGCAGTACTTC
d_gene: -; v_gene: TRBV7-9; j_gene: TRBJ1-2; abundance: once; CDR3aa: CASSLGSVSDYGYTF; CDR3nt: TGTGCCAGCAGCTTAGGATCTGTGTCGGACTATGGCTACACCTTC
d_gene: -; v_gene: TRBV6-6; j_gene: TRBJ1-2; abundance: -; CDR3aa: CASSYGGLEDYGYTF; CDR3nt: TGTGCCAGCAGTTACGGCGGGTTGGAGGACTATGGCTACACCTTC
d_gene: TRBD1; v_gene: TRBV10-3; j_gene: TRBJ1-2; abundance: -; CDR3aa: CAISDPYHRGPDGYTF; CDR3nt: TGTGCCATCAGTGACCCATACCACAGGGGGCCAGATGGCTACACCTTC
d_gene: -; v_gene: TRBV30; j_gene: TRBJ1-5; abundance: -; CDR3aa: CAWSVMTNQPQHF; CDR3nt: TGTGCCTGGAGTGTAATGACAAATCAGCCCCAGCATTTT
d_gene: TRBD2; v_gene: TRBV28; j_gene: TRBJ2-7; abundance: once; CDR3aa: CASAPTTSGRSYEQYF; CDR3nt: TGTGCCAGCGCCCCGACAACTAGCGGTCGATCCTACGAGCAGTACTTC
d_gene: TRBD1; v_gene: TRBV19; j_gene: TRBJ2-6; abundance: -; CDR3aa: CASSAGTASGANVLTF; CDR3nt: TGTGCCAGTAGTGCAGGGACAGCCTCTGGGGCCAACGTCCTGACTTTC
d_gene: TRBD1; v_gene: TRBV5-4; j_gene: TRBJ2-7; abundance: -; CDR3aa: CASSSPTGKGEQYF; CDR3nt: TGTGCCAGCAGCTCCCCGACAGGGAAGGGCGAGCAGTACTTC
d_gene: -; v_gene: TRBV28; j_gene: TRBJ1-5; abundance: -; CDR3aa: CASTPWEGRYQPQHF; CDR3nt: TGTGCCAGCACCCCCTGGGAGGGGCGTTATCAGCCCCAGCATTTT
d_gene: -; v_gene: TRBV12-5; j_gene: TRBJ1-1; abundance: -; CDR3aa: CASGLHPGTEAFF; CDR3nt: TGTGCTAGTGGTTTGCATCCGGGCACTGAAGCTTTCTTT
d_gene: TRBD1; v_gene: TRBV7-9; j_gene: TRBJ1-1; abundance: -; CDR3aa: CSSSHPRQGTNTEAFF; CDR3nt: TGTTCCAGCAGCCACCCTCGACAGGGTACAAACACTGAAGCTTTCTTT
d_gene: -; v_gene: TRBV19; j_gene: TRBJ2-5; abundance: few; CDR3aa: CASSMEGSGRDEETQYF; CDR3nt: TGTGCCAGTAGTATGGAGGGATCTGGCAGGGACGAAGAGACCCAGTACTTC
d_gene: TRBD1; v_gene: TRBV5-4; j_gene: TRBJ2-3; abundance: -; CDR3aa: CASSTTGIADTQYF; CDR3nt: TGTGCCAGCAGCACGACAGGGATTGCAGATACGCAGTATTTT
d_gene: -; v_gene: TRBV28; j_gene: TRBJ2-5; abundance: -; CDR3aa: CASSLRGTAQETQYF; CDR3nt: TGTGCCAGCAGTTTAAGGGGTACGGCCCAAGAGACCCAGTACTTC
d_gene: -; v_gene: TRBV6-5; j_gene: TRBJ2-7; abundance: -; CDR3aa: CASSYSYPGTHYEQYF; CDR3nt: TGTGCCAGCAGTTACAGCTACCCCGGGACACACTACGAGCAGTACTTC
d_gene: TRBD2; v_gene: TRBV7-2; j_gene: TRBJ2-3; abundance: -; CDR3aa: CASRKGAGGIYTQYF; CDR3nt: TGTGCCAGCAGAAAAGGGGCGGGGGGGATTTATACGCAGTATTTT
d_gene: -; v_gene: TRBV19; j_gene: TRBJ2-3; abundance: -; CDR3aa: CASSKRTDTQYF; CDR3nt: TGTGCCAGTAGCAAGAGGACAGATACGCAGTATTTT
d_gene: -; v_gene: TRBV6-6; j_gene: TRBJ1-2; abundance: -; CDR3aa: CASNLQSPYGYTF; CDR3nt: TGTGCCAGCAACCTTCAGTCTCCGTATGGCTACACCTTC
d_gene: -; v_gene: TRBV5-1; j_gene: TRBJ1-2; abundance: -; CDR3aa: CASSPGGVSGYTF; CDR3nt: TGCGCCAGCAGCCCCGGGGGAGTCTCTGGCTACACCTTC
d_gene: -; v_gene: TRBV10-3; j_gene: TRBJ2-7; abundance: -; CDR3aa: CAISAGGGEQYF; CDR3nt: TGTGCCATCAGTGCGGGTGGCGGCGAGCAGTACTTC
d_gene: TRBD2; v_gene: TRBV2; j_gene: TRBJ2-7; abundance: -; CDR3aa: CASRGLAGGGNEQYF; CDR3nt: TGTGCCAGCAGGGGCCTAGCGGGAGGAGGAAACGAGCAGTACTTC
d_gene: -; v_gene: TRBV6-5; j_gene: TRBJ1-1; abundance: -; CDR3aa: CASRKALNTEAFF; CDR3nt: TGTGCCAGCAGGAAAGCTCTGAACACTGAAGCTTTCTTT
d_gene: -; v_gene: TRBV6-5; j_gene: TRBJ1-2; abundance: -; CDR3aa: CASSERGSNYGYTF; CDR3nt: TGTGCCAGCAGTGAAAGGGGATCTAACTATGGCTACACCTTC
d_gene: -; v_gene: TRBV7-9; j_gene: TRBJ1-2; abundance: -; CDR3aa: CASSLGSSGNTF; CDR3nt: TGTGCCAGCAGCTTAGGTTCCAGCGGGAACACCTTC
d_gene: -; v_gene: TRBV6-6; j_gene: TRBJ1-1; abundance: -; CDR3aa: CASSYGQGLKNTEAFF; CDR3nt: TGTGCCAGCAGTTACGGCCAGGGGCTTAAGAACACTGAAGCTTTCTTT
d_gene: -; v_gene: TRBV29-1; j_gene: TRBJ2-3; abundance: -; CDR3aa: CSVRTRYTDTQYF; CDR3nt: TGCAGCGTCCGGACTCGCTACACAGATACGCAGTATTTT
d_gene: TRBD1; v_gene: TRBV7-2; j_gene: TRBJ2-7; abundance: -; CDR3aa: CASSSTGQTSYEQYF; CDR3nt: TGTGCCAGCAGCTCCACGGGACAGACCTCCTACGAGCAGTACTTC
d_gene: TRBD2; v_gene: TRBV28; j_gene: TRBJ2-1; abundance: -; CDR3aa: CASRGASGGSSYNEQFF; CDR3nt: TGTGCCAGCAGAGGGGCTAGCGGGGGGAGCTCCTACAATGAGCAGTTCTTC
d_gene: -; v_gene: TRBV7-2; j_gene: TRBJ1-1; abundance: -; CDR3aa: CASSLSSNTEAFF; CDR3nt: TGTGCCAGCAGCTTATCGAGTAACACTGAAGCTTTCTTT
d_gene: -; v_gene: TRBV7-3; j_gene: TRBJ2-2; abundance: -; CDR3aa: CASSLDSGTGELFF; CDR3nt: TGTGCCAGCAGCTTGGACTCCGGGACCGGGGAGCTGTTTTTT
d_gene: TRBD1; v_gene: TRBV19; j_gene: TRBJ1-5; abundance: -; CDR3aa: CATHRGNSNQPQHF; CDR3nt: TGTGCCACACACAGGGGGAATAGCAATCAGCCCCAGCATTTT
d_gene: -; v_gene: TRBV6-5; j_gene: TRBJ1-5; abundance: -; CDR3aa: CASSIRWEGHQPQHF; CDR3nt: TGTGCCAGCAGCATTCGATGGGAGGGCCATCAGCCCCAGCATTTT
d_gene: -; v_gene: TRBV28; j_gene: TRBJ2-7; abundance: -; CDR3aa: CASSADSFYEQYF; CDR3nt: TGTGCCAGCAGTGCCGACAGTTTCTACGAGCAGTACTTC
d_gene: -; v_gene: TRBV15; j_gene: TRBJ1-1; abundance: -; CDR3aa: CATSLRQTVYTEAFF; CDR3nt: TGTGCCACCAGCCTCCGACAGACTGTTTACACTGAAGCTTTCTTT
d_gene: TRBD1; v_gene: TRBV5-8; j_gene: TRBJ2-4; abundance: -; CDR3aa: CASSLGQGSNIQYF; CDR3nt: TGTGCCAGCAGCTTAGGACAGGGGTCAAACATTCAGTACTTC
d_gene: -; v_gene: TRBV2; j_gene: TRBJ1-5; abundance: -; CDR3aa: CASSPTESNQPQHF; CDR3nt: TGTGCCAGCAGTCCGACAGAGAGCAATCAGCCCCAGCATTTT
d_gene: -; v_gene: TRBV7-9; j_gene: TRBJ2-7; abundance: -; CDR3aa: CASSFTGSEQYF; CDR3nt: TGTGCCAGCAGCTTCACAGGGAGCGAGCAGTACTTC
d_gene: -; v_gene: TRBV11-2; j_gene: TRBJ2-7; abundance: few; CDR3aa: CASSSGKWEQYF; CDR3nt: TGTGCCAGCAGCTCAGGAAAATGGGAGCAGTACTTC
d_gene: TRBD2; v_gene: TRBV5-1; j_gene: TRBJ2-7; abundance: -; CDR3aa: CASSPGLAGGSLTYEQYF; CDR3nt: TGCGCCAGCAGCCCGGGACTAGCGGGAGGGTCCTTGACGTACGAGCAGTACTTC
d_gene: -; v_gene: TRBV2; j_gene: TRBJ2-7; abundance: -; CDR3aa: CASGTGPYEQYF; CDR3nt: TGTGCCAGCGGTACAGGGCCCTACGAGCAGTACTTC